This section outlines one T cell receptor (beta chain) sequence together with its context. This clonotype was picked up many times. Its antigen is still unknown. Qualities for individual bases were not recorded, and no much larger clone is one base off. Per the publication, the treatment or condition label means: allogeneic hematopoietic cell transplantation with graft depleted of TCRalphabeta T cells and CD19 B cells. The transplant recipients were children given TCRalphabeta/CD19-depleted allogeneic hematopoietic cell grafts. This entry belongs to a study of T-cell reconstitution after alpha-beta-depleted transplantation in children (dated by TCRdb to 2016 to 2018). Broadly, across the study: The study quantitatively tracked T-cell immune reconstitution after TCRalphabeta/CD19-depleted allogeneic hematopoietic cell transplantation in children using TCR repertoire profiling.

Results the study describes overall, beyond this receptor: Over the following months the frequencies of hyperexpanded clones went down, and after one year T-cell counts and TCRbeta diversity were mostly credited to newly produced T cells. The apparently early recovery of alphabetaT-cell counts about two months after transplant reportedly depended on only several hundred rapidly expanded clones that came from non-depleted graft cells. In some patients, high TCRbeta diversity at day 60 was attributed to recipient T cells and intrathymic progenitors that had survived conditioning.

V drops 0 bases and J drops 13 bases, leaving 8 bases in between. Reading the germline V gene gives CDR1 SGHRS and CDR2 YFSETQ. The CDR3 numbers 11 residues from cysteine through phenylalanine. CDR3 DNA only is kept here, 33 bases in frame from base 1. Library method: PCR. The instrument given in TCRdb is Illumina HiSeq 2500. TCR libraries were prepared with molecular barcoding, using unique molecular identifiers to normalize TCRbeta repertoire quantification. In-frame beta chains were kept once TCRdb had trimmed the public reads at Q25 with fastp and called clones with MiXCR. Records with the same CDR3 protein are collapsed into one entry carrying the most frequent genes and DNA. The sample contains 900,000 or so distinct CDR3 sequences, about 16% of them found a single time. The ten largest clones add up to approximately 5% of the sample.

The TCR sequence derives from a male patient aged 10 to 17 who had a stem cell transplant for acute lymphoblastic leukemia, so the T cells may come from the graft donor. Material: PBMCs, mostly from graft donor cells, obtained 360 days after TCRalphabeta/CD19-depleted stem cell transplant. This receptor chain uses TRBV5-1 and TRBJ2-1; no D segment can be confidently identified. The CDR3 region has the sequence CASSLATLQFF. The nucleotide sequence reads TGCGCCAGCAGCTTGGCGACTTTACAGTTCTTC. With the portions outside the CDR3 filled from the reference TRBV5-1 and TRBJ2-1 genes, the complete variable region becomes KAGVTQTPRYLIKTRGQQVTLSCSPISGHRSVSWYQQTPGQGLQFLFEYFSETQRNKGNFPGRFSGRQFSNSRSEMNVSTLELGDSALYLCASSLATLQFFGPGTRLTVL.